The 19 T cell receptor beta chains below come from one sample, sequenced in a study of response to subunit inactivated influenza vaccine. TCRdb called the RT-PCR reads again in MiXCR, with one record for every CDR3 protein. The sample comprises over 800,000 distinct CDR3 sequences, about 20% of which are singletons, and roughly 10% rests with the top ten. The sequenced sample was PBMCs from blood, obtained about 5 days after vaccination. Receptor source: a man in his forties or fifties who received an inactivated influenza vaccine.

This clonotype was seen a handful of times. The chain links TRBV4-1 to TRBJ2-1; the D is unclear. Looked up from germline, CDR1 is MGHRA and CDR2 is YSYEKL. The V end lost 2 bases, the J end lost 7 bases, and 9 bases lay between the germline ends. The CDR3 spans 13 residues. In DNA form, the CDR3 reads TGCGCCAGCAGCCAATTCCCAGGAAATGAGCAGTTCTTC. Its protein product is CASSQFPGNEQFF.

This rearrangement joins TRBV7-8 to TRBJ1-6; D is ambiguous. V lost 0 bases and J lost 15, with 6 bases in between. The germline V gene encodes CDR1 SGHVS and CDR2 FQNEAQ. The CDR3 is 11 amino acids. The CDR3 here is CASSLAGHLHF. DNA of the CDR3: TGTGCCAGCAGCTTAGCAGGGCACCTCCACTTT. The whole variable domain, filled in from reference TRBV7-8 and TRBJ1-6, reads GAGVSQSPRYKVAKRGQDVALRCDPISGHVSLFWYQQALGQGPEFLTYFQNEAQLDKSGLPSDRFFAERPEGSVSTLKIQRTQQEDSAVYLCASSLAGHLHFGNGTRLTVT.

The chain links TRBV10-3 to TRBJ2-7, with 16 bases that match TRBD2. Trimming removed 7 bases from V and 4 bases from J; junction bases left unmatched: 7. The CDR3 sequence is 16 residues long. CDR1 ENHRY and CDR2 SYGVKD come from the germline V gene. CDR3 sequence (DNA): TGTGCCATCAATACCGGGACTAGCGGGGGGGCGTACGAGCAGTACTTC. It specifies CAINTGTSGGAYEQYF.

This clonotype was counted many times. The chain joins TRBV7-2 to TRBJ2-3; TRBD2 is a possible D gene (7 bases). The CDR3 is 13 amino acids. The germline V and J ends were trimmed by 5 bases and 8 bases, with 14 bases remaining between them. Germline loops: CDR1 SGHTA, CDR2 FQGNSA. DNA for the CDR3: TGTGCCAGCAGCCACCCGGCGGGGGCTACGCAGTATTTT. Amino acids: CASSHPAGATQYF.

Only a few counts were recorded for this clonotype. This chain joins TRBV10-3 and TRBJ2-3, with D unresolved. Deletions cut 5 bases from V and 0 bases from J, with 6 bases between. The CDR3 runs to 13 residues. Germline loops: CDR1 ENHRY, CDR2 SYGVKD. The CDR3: CAISPTSTDTQYF. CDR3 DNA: TGTGCCATCAGTCCCACTAGCACAGATACGCAGTATTTT.

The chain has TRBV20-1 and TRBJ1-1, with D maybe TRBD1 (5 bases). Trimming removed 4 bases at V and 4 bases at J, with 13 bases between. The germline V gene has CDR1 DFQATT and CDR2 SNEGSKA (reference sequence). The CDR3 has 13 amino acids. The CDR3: CSANPGGTTEAFF. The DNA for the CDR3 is TGCAGTGCTAATCCGGGCGGGACCACTGAAGCTTTCTTT.

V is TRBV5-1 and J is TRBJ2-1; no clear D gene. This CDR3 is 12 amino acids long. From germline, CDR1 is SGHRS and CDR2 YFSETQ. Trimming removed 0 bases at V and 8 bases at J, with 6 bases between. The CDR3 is CASSLDHDEQFF. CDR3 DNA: TGCGCCAGCAGCTTGGATCATGATGAGCAGTTCTTC.

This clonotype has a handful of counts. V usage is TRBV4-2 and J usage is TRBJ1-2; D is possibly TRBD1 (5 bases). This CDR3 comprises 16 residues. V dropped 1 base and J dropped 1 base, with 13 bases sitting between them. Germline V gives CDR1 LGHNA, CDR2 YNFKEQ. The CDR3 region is CASSQGGLTVNYGYTF. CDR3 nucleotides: TGTGCCAGCAGCCAAGGGGGCCTGACCGTTAACTATGGCTACACCTTC.

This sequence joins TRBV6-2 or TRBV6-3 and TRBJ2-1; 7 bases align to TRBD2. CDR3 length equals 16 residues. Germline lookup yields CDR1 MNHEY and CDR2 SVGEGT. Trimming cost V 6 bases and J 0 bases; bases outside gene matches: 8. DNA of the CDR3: TGTGCCAGCAGAATTAGCGGGCTCAGCTCCTACAATGAGCAGTTCTTC. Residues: CASRISGLSSYNEQFF.

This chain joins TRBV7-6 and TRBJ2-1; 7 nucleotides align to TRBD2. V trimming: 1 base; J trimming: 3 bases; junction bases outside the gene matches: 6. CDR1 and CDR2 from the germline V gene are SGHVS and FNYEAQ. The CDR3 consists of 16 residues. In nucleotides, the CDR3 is TGTGCCAGCAGCTTAGGCGCTGGGGGGGGCTACAATGAGCAGTTCTTC. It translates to CASSLGAGGGYNEQFF. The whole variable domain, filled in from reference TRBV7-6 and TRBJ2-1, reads GAGVSQSPRYKVTKRGQDVALRCDPISGHVSLYWYRQALGQGPEFLTYFNYEAQQDKSGLPNDRFSAERPEGSISTLTIQRTEQRDSAMYRCASSLGAGGGYNEQFFGPGTRLTVL.

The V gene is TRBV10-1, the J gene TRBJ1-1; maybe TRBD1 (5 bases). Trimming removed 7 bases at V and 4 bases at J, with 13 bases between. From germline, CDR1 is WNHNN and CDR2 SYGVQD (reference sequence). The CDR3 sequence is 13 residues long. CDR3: CASKRKRGTEAFF. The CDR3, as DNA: TGCGCCAGCAAAAGGAAAAGGGGCACTGAAGCTTTCTTT.

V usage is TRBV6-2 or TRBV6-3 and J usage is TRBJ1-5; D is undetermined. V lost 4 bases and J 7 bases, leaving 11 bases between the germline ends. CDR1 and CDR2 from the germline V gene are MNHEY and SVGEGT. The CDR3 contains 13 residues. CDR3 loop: CASSLSGLQPQHF. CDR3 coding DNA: TGTGCCAGCAGTTTGTCCGGGTTGCAGCCCCAGCATTTT.

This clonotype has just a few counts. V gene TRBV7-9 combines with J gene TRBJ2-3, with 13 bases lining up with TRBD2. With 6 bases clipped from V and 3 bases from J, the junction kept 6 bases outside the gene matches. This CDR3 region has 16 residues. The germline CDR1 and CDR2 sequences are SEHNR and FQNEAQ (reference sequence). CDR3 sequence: CASSVTSGRLTDTQYF. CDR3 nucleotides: TGTGCCAGCAGTGTGACTAGCGGGAGGCTGACAGATACGCAGTATTTT.

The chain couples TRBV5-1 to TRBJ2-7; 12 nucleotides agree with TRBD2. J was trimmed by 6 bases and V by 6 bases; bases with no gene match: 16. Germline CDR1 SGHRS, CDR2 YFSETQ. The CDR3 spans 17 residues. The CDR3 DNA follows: TGCGCCAGCAAGAGGGAGAGCCTAGCGGGGGGGCTTCCCGAGCAGTACTTC. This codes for CASKRESLAGGLPEQYF.

The CDR3 DNA sequence: TGCGCCAGCAGCCAAGTCGGCAGGGGAACCTACAATGAGCAGTTCTTC. Protein sequence: CASSQVGRGTYNEQFF. The chain recombines TRBV4-1 with TRBJ2-1; D perhaps matches TRBD1 (6 bases). The germline V gene encodes CDR1 MGHRA and CDR2 YSYEKL. CDR3 length: 16 residues. V was clipped by 1 base and J by 2 bases, with 12 bases between them.

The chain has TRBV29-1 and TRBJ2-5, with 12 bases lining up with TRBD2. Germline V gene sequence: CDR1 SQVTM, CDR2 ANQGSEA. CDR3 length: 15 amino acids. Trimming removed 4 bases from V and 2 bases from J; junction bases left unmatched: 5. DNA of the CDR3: TGCAGCGTTGGGGGACTAGCGGGTTATCAAGAGACCCAGTACTTC. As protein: CSVGGLAGYQETQYF.

For the CDR3, the DNA is TGTGCCAGCAGTTTGGGCGGGACAGGGTATGGGGAGACCCAGTACTTC. Its translation: CASSLGGTGYGETQYF. The chain employs TRBV12-3 or TRBV12-4 and TRBJ2-5, with 9 positions matching TRBD1. This CDR3 contains 16 residues. V trimming: 3 bases; J trimming: 5 bases; junction bases outside the gene matches: 10.

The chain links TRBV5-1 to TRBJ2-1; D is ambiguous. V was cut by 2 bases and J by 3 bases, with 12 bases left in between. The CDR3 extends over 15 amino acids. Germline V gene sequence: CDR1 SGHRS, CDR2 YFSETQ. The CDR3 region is CASSLGPSNYNEQFF. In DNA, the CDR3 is TGCGCCAGCAGCTTAGGTCCGAGCAACTACAATGAGCAGTTCTTC.

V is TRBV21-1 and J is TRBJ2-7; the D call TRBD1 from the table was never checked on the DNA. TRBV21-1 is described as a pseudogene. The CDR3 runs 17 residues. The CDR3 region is CASSARKDRGLSYEQYF. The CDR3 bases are TGTGCCAGCAGCGCGAGGAAGGACAGGGGGTTATCCTACGAGCAGTACTTC.